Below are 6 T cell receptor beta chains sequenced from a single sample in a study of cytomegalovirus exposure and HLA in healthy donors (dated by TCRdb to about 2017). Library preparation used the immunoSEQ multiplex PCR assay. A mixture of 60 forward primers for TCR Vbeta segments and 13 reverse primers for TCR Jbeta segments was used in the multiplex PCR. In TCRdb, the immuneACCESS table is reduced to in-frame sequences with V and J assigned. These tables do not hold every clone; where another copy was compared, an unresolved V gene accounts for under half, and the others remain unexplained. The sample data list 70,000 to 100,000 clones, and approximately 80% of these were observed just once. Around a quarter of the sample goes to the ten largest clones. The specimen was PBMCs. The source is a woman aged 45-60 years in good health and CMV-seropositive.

The CDR3 spells CASSFRDRVSETQYF. The CDR3 DNA reads as TGTGCCAGCAGCTTCCGGGACAGGGTCTCAGAGACCCAGTACTTC. The V gene is TRBV7-8, the J gene TRBJ2-5; 9 bases are shared with TRBD1. The CDR3 extends over 15 amino acids. V lost 3 bases to trimming and J lost 4 bases; unmatched junction nucleotides: 6. The V gene's germline CDR1 is SGHVS and CDR2 FQNEAQ.

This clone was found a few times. CDR3 amino acids: CASSPRGLAAPSYNEQFF. CDR3 in DNA: TGTGCCAGCAGCCCGAGAGGTCTAGCGGCGCCCTCCTACAATGAGCAGTTCTTC. The chain uses TRBV11-2 and TRBJ2-1, with 7 positions matching TRBD2. Germline V CDR1 and CDR2: SGHAT, FQNNGV. The CDR3 is 18 amino acids. V gave up 5 bases and J gave up 0 bases; unmatched junction bases: 13. The complete variable domain, with remaining parts taken from reference TRBV11-2 and TRBJ2-1, reads EAGVAQSPRYKIIEKRQSVAFWCNPISGHATLYWYQQILGQGPKLLIQFQNNGVVDDSQLPKDRFSAERLKGVDSTLKIQPAKLEDSAVYLCASSPRGLAAPSYNEQFFGPGTRLTVL.

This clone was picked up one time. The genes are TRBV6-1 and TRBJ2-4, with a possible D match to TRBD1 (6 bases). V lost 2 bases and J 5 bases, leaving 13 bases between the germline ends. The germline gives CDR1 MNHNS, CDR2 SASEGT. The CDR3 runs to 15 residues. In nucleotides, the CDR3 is TGTGCCAGCAGTGAAATCCGGGACACGCAAAACATTCAGTACTTC. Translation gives CASSEIRDTQNIQYF.

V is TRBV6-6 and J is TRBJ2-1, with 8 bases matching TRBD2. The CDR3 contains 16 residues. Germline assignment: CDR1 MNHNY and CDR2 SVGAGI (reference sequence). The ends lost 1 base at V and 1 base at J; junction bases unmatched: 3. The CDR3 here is CASSYLAGWSYNEQFF. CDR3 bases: TGTGCCAGCAGTTACTTAGCGGGATGGTCCTACAATGAGCAGTTCTTC.

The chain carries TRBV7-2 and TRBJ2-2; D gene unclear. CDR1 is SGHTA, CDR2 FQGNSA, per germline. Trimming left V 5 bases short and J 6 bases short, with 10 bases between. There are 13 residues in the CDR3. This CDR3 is CASSLLVAGELFF. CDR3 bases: TGTGCCAGCAGCCTCCTAGTAGCCGGGGAGCTGTTTTTT. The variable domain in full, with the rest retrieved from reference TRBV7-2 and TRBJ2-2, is GAGVSQSPSNKVTEKGKDVELRCDPISGHTALYWYRQSLGQGLEFLIYFQGNSAPDKSGLPSDRFSAERTGGSVSTLTIQRTQQEDSAVYLCASSLLVAGELFFGEGSRLTVL.

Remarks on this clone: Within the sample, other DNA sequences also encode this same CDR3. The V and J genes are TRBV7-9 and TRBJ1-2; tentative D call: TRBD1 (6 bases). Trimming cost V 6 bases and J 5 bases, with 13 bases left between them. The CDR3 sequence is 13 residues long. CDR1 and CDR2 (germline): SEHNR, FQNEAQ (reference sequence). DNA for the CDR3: TGTGCCAGCAGGGGGGGGGCAGGGTATGGCTACACCTTC. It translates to CASRGGAGYGYTF.